This T cell receptor beta chain was recorded in a study of CD8 T cells in Susac syndrome. Details on this clonotype: Its antigen is as yet unknown.

There are 14 residues in the CDR3. The germline V and J ends were trimmed by 5 bases and 12 bases, with 17 bases remaining between them. Germline CDR1 reads LGHDT; CDR2 reads YNNKEL (reference sequence). Reverse transcription used about 0.45 to 1 ug RNA and random hexamers. By means of immunoSEQ multiplex PCR, TCR beta CDR3 spanning 54 Vbeta and 13 Jbeta underwent amplification. Each CDR3 protein gets one entry after TCRdb re-called the immunoSEQ multiplex PCR reads with MiXCR. The data show 100,000 to 150,000 distinct CDR3 sequences, with 90% to 95% seen just once and more than 0.1% held by the top ten. The CD8+ and CD4+ T cells were isolated magnetically using a negative isolation approach, whereas the TEMRA cells were enriched by FACS. General observations from the study: It was acknowledged by the study that relatively few individuals were included in its TCR sequencing and HLA analysis.

This TCR derives from a human donor in good health. The chain is built from TRBV3-1 and TRBJ2-6; TRBD2 is a possible D gene (6 bases). Sequenced: CD4+ T cells from PBMCs. The CDR3 coding sequence is TGTGCCAGCAGCATCGGGAGTGCCGCCCTCGTCCTGACTTTC. As protein: CASSIGSAALVLTF.